The TCR beta chain under discussion was sequenced for a study of T cells after yellow fever vaccination. At the level of the study: Fractions of low cell number were prepared using SMART-Seq v4 Ultra Low Input.

This CDR3 comprises 14 residues. The V end lost 2 bases, the J end lost 0 bases, and 8 bases lay between the germline ends. CDR1 is KGHSH and CDR2 is LQKENI in the germline V gene. This clonotype turned up a few times. Its antigen remains unidentified. Each CDR3 protein is one row after TCRdb ran MiXCR on the 5' RACE reads. Of some 670,000 distinct CDR3 sequences in the sample, more than 9% were seen once. Whole-study results and caveats: Most primary-vaccination clones reappeared after the booster (around 95% CD4, approximately 88% CD8). The secondary response was weaker, and its peak arrived faster, on day 5 versus 15. Abundant clonotypes from the bulk population could get into FACS-sorted repertoires as contaminants.

The source of this sequence is a man aged 25 to 40 who received the YFV17D yellow fever vaccine. Sample: PBMCs, taken on the day of the yellow fever booster vaccination. The V and J genes are TRBV18 and TRBJ2-7; no clear D. Written as DNA, the CDR3 is TGTGCCAGCTCACCATCTACGGCCTCCTACGAGCAGTACTTC. Amino acids: CASSPSTASYEQYF.